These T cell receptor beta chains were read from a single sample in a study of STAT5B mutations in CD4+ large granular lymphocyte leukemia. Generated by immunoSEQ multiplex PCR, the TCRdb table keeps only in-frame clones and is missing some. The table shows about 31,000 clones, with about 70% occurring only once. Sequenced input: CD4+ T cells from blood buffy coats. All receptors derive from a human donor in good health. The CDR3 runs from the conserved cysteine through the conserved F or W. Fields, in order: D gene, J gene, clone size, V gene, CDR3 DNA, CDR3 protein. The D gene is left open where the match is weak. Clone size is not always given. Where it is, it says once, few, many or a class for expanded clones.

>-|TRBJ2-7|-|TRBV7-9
TGTGCCAGCAGCCCTGACAGCCACCGCCACTACGAGCAGTACTTC
CASSPDSHRHYEQYF
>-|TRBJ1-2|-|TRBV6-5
TGTGCCAGCAGTTACTTCCGGCAGGGTAGGGGCTACACCTTC
CASSYFRQGRGYTF
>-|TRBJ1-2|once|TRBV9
TGTGCCAGCAGCCGGACCGTGGACTATGGCTACACCTTC
CASSRTVDYGYTF
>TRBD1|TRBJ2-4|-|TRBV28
TGTGCCAGCAGTTCGTCCGGGACAGGGAGGGACATTCAGTACTTC
CASSSSGTGRDIQYF
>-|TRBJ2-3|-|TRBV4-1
TGCGCCAGCAGCCGGCCCGCGGCGGATACGCAGTATTTT
CASSRPAADTQYF
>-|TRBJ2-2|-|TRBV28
TGTGCCAGCAGGGAGACAGGGAACACCGGGGAGCTGTTTTTT
CASRETGNTGELFF
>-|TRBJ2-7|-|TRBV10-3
TGTGCCATCAGTGGGAGGCTTGACTCCTACGAGCAGTACTTC
CAISGRLDSYEQYF
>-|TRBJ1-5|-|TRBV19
TGTGCCAGTAGTAAGATGAGGGTAGACGGGCAGCCCCAGCATTTT
CASSKMRVDGQPQHF
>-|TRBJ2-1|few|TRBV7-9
TGTGCCAGCAGCCTACTTGTTACCGGCCAGTTCTTC
CASSLLVTGQFF
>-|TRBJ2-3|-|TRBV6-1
TGTGCCAGCAGTGAACTACAGGCTTGGGCAGATACGCAGTATTTT
CASSELQAWADTQYF
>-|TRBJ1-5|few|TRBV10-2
TGCGCCATCTGGGATCAGCCCCAGCATTTT
CAIWDQPQHF
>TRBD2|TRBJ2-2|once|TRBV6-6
TGTGCCAGCAGTTTCGGCGGGGGGCTCACCGGGGAGCTGTTTTTT
CASSFGGGLTGELFF
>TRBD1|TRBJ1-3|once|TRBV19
TGTGCCAGTAGCCGCGACAGGGACTCTGGAAACACCATATATTTT
CASSRDRDSGNTIYF
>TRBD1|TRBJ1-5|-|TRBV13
TGTGCCAGCAGCTTGTATAGAGGGGGCGATCAGCCCCAGCATTTT
CASSLYRGGDQPQHF
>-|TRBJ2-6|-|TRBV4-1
TGCGCCAGCTACCGCCCAGGGCGCTCCTCTGGGGCCAACGTCCTGACTTTC
CASYRPGRSSGANVLTF
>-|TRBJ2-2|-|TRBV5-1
TGCGCCAGCAGCTTGACACAGCCGAACACCGGGGAGCTGTTTTTT
CASSLTQPNTGELFF
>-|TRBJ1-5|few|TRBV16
TGTGCCAGCAGCCAATCTCCCGGCAATCAGCCCCAGCATTTT
CASSQSPGNQPQHF
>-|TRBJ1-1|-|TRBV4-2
TGTGCCAGCAGCCTAGAGGTAAGGAACACTGAAGCTTTCTTT
CASSLEVRNTEAFF
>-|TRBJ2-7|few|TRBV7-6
TGTGCCAGCAGCCTGACAGGCTTTAGCGAGCAGTACTTC
CASSLTGFSEQYF
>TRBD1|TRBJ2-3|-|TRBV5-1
TGCGCCAGCAGCGGGGACAGGGGTGAAGGCACAGATACGCAGTATTTT
CASSGDRGEGTDTQYF
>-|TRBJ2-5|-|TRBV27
TGTGCCAGCACCTTACGAGGACCCCGCGGAATATCAAGTGGGGAGACCCAGTACTTC
CASTLRGPRGISSGETQYF
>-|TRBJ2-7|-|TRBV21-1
TGTGCCAGCAGCAAAGAAGCGGGGGCCCCGACCTACGAGCAGTACTTC
CASSKEAGAPTYEQYF
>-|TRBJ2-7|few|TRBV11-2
TGTGCCAGCAGCTTAGCCCCGGAGCTCGAGCAGTACTTC
CASSLAPELEQYF
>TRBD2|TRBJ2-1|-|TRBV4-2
TGTGCCAGCAGCCGGGGGGGACTAGCGGGGGCCAATGAGCAGTTCTTC
CASSRGGLAGANEQFF
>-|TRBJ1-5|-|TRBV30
TGTGCCTGGAGTACAGGAATACAAAATCAGCCCCAGCATTTT
CAWSTGIQNQPQHF
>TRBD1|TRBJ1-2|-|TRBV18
TGTGCCAGCTCACCCTTTAACTTGGGACAGGGAAGGGAGACGGATGGCTACACCTTC
CASSPFNLGQGRETDGYTF
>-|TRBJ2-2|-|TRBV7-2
TGTGCCAGCAGCTTCTCGGAGGCCGGGGAGCTGTTTTTT
CASSFSEAGELFF
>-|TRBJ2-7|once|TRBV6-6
TGTGCCAGCAGTTACCCCCCCGACTATTTTTCCTACGAGCAGTACTTC
CASSYPPDYFSYEQYF
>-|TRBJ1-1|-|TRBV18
TGTGCCAGCTCACCGACTCCAGGGGACTTGAACACTGAAGCTTTCTTT
CASSPTPGDLNTEAFF
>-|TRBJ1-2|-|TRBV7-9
TGTGCCAGCAGCTTAAGTCGACAGCCCTATGGCTACACCTTC
CASSLSRQPYGYTF
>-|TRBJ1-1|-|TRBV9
TGTGCCAGCAGCGTTTCGAGGGACACTGAAGCTTTCTTT
CASSVSRDTEAFF
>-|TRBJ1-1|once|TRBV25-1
TGTGCCAGTACCGCGGGCAGCGGCACTGAAGCTTTCTTT
CASTAGSGTEAFF
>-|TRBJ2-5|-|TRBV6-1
TGTGCCTTAGCCCCCCACCAAGAGACCCAGTACTTC
CALAPHQETQYF
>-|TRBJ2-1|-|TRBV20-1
TGCAGTGCTAAGTCCCTTGAGCAGTTCTTC
CSAKSLEQFF